This T cell receptor beta chain is drawn from a study of T cells after yellow fever vaccination. Study summary: Fractions containing few cells were prepared with SMART-Seq v4 Ultra Low Input.

The CDR3 totals 15 residues. V gave up 2 bases and J gave up 2 bases, with 12 bases separating them. Looked up from germline, CDR1 is MGHRA and CDR2 is YSYEKL. Only a few counts were recorded for this clonotype. Antigen: not known. General study findings and limits: Bulk-population clonotypes that are abundant could appear as contaminants in FACS-sorted repertoires. A secondary response was less intense yet reached its peak sooner, at day 5 versus 15.

By 5'RACE template switching, TCR cDNA was produced, with a universal primer site and UMIs added in the process. MiXCR, applied by TCRdb to the 5' RACE reads, yields one record per CDR3 protein. The data contain about 430,000 distinct CDR3 sequences, about 19% of them singletons. This chain links TRBV4-1 with TRBJ1-2; no definite D call. The specimen was PBMCs, collected before the yellow fever booster vaccination. This receptor was taken from a man aged 18 to 30 who received the YFV17D yellow fever vaccine. The CDR3 is CASSQRSGENYGYTF. CDR3 DNA sequence: TGCGCCAGCAGCCAACGTTCCGGTGAGAACTATGGCTACACCTTC.